This T cell receptor (beta chain) was identified during a study of follicular helper T cells after annual influenza vaccination (dated by TCRdb to the late 2010s). Study-wide context: Blood was drawn on days 0, 7 and 28 after each seasonal influenza vaccination. To study recall of cTfh clones, some subjects were followed through successive annual vaccinations in the 2013-2014, 2014-2015 and 2015-2016 seasons. One week after vaccination, a second recruited cohort of 12 to 13 subjects (Table S1) displayed a similar ICOS+CD38+ cTfh response. Multi-year samples were available for six subjects, with four spanning two vaccination seasons and two spanning three seasons. Samples from 2013-2014 were cryopreserved, whereas samples from about 2015 were processed immediately after collection.

The study at large found these results: ICOS+CD38+ cTfh clonality correlated with the frequency of that population, and its change correlated with the change in circulating plasmablast frequency. Because only about 8.5-20% of the analyzed cells gave productive TCRB sequences, there was no way to sample rare clonotypes. Successive annual vaccinations recalled a recurrent oligoclonal ICOS+CD38+ cTfh response that contained tetramer and AIM influenza-specific clonotypes. Day 7 ICOS+CD38+ clones were most often found later in ICOS-CD38- cTfh, suggesting that subset may serve as a memory reservoir.

In the case of this clone: Its cognate antigen has yet to be identified. Base quality data are lacking; no much larger clone is found one base away.

V is reduced by 0 bases and J by 4 bases, leaving a spacing of 10 bases between them. From the cysteine up to the phenylalanine, the CDR3 has a length of 15 residues. CDR3 DNA is the only sequence kept; it has 45 bases, read in frame from the first base. The germline V gene sets CDR1 to MNHEY and CDR2 to SVGAGI. Library method: the immunoSEQ multiplex PCR assay. Adaptive Biotechnologies carried out TCRB amplification, library preparation, sequencing and preliminary bioinformatics at Survey level resolution. For TCRB sequencing, genomic DNA from the sorted cTfh populations was amplified by multiplex PCR. The study's own analysis went as follows. In R, clonality was calculated as 1 minus the normalized Shannon entropy, and the Gini index was computed using the R package ineq. To get the overlap score, the summed counts of shared sequences were divided by the total counts of all sequences in both of the compared samples. The significance of shared clonotypes was tested with Fisher's exact test, assuming a theoretical repertoire of 10^7 TCRB sequences. What TCRdb holds here is the immuneACCESS table cut down to in-frame rearrangements. Part of the clones is not present; checked against another copy, under half of the missing clones reflect an unresolved V gene, and the others are unexplained. Clone size and the V and J calls come from that table; the DNA yielded D and trimming. The table for this sample lists 8,000 to 9,000 clones; approximately 78% of them were counted only once. The biggest ten clones account for 4.1% of the sample.

Per the publication, the time point label means: 2015-2016 season, 7 days after influenza vaccination. TCRB sequencing was used to follow sorted CD4 subsets from the blood of adults before and after they were given the seasonal inactivated influenza vaccine (Fluvarix). Subjects were considered eligible if community-dwelling and if influenza vaccine had not been received in the prior 6 months. Exclusions included influenza vaccine contraindications, substance abuse, HIV/AIDS, active malignancy, immunomodulatory medication and active illness such as respiratory infection. Between roughly 40 and 110 mL of blood was sampled per time point. Circulating Tfh were defined as non-naive CD4+CXCR5+PD-1+ cells and sorted into ICOS+CD38+ and ICOS-CD38- fractions. Either Ficoll-Paque PLUS or SepMate separation was used to isolate PBMC. Before DNA was extracted, the cell subsets were sorted from PBMC using a BD FACS Aria.

The sequencing here drew on CXCR5+ CD38- circulating T follicular helper cells from blood, taken 7 days after influenza vaccination. The cell subset or site label of this sample denotes: circulating Tfh, non-naive CD4+CXCR5+PD-1+ (ICOS+CD38+ or ICOS-CD38-). This chain joins TRBV6-5 to TRBJ2-4; the D gene is tentatively TRBD1 or TRBD2, each matching 6 bases. This receptor was obtained from an adult who received the influenza vaccine. The DNA sequence is given as TGTGCCAGCAGTTACTCGAGGGGGGCGAAAAACATTCAGTACTTC. Its product reads: CASSYSRGAKNIQYF.